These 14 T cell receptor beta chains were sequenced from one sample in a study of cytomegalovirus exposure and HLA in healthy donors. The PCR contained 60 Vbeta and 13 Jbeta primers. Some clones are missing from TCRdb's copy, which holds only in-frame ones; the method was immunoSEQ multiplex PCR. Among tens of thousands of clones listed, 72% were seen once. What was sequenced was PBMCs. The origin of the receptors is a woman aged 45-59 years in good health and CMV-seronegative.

The DNA for the CDR3 is TGTGCCAGTAGCCCGCAGACGGGGGATCAGCCCCAGCATTTT. Translated, it gives CASSPQTGDQPQHF. The chain employs TRBV19 and TRBJ1-5; D may be TRBD1 (5 bases). CDR3 length: 14 residues. Trimming took off 6 bases at V and 5 bases at J, with 14 bases between the two ends. Germline values: CDR1 LNHDA, CDR2 SQIVND (reference sequence).

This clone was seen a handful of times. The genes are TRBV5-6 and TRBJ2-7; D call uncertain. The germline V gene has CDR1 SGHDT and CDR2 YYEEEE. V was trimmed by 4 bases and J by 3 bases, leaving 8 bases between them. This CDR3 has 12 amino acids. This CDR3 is CASSLGGYEQYF. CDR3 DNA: TGTGCCAGCAGCCTGGGCGGCTACGAGCAGTACTTC.

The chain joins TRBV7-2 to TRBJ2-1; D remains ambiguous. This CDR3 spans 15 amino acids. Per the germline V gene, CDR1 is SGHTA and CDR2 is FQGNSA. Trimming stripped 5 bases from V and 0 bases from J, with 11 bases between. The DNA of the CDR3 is TGTGCCAGCAGCGCTCAAATGAGCTCCTACAATGAGCAGTTCTTC. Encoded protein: CASSAQMSSYNEQFF. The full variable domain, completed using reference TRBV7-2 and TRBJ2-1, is GAGVSQSPSNKVTEKGKDVELRCDPISGHTALYWYRQSLGQGLEFLIYFQGNSAPDKSGLPSDRFSAERTGGSVSTLTIQRTQQEDSAVYLCASSAQMSSYNEQFFGPGTRLTVL.

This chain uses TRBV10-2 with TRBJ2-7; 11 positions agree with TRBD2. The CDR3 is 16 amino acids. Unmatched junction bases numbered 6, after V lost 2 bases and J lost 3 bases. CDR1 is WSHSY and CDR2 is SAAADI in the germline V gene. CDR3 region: CASSEDGTSGNYEQYF. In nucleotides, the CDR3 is TGCGCCAGCAGTGAGGACGGGACTAGCGGAAACTACGAGCAGTACTTC.

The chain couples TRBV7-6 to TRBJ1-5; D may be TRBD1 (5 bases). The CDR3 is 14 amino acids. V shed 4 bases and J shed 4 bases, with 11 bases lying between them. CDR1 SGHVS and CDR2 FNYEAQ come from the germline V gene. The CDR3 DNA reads TGTGCCAGCAGCTGGGGCCCGGAAAATCAGCCCCAGCATTTT. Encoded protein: CASSWGPENQPQHF.

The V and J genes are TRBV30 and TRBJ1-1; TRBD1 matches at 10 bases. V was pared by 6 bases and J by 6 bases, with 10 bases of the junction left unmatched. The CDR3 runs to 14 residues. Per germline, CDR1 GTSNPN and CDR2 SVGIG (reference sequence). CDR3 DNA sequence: TGTGCCTGTACGTCCCGGGACAGGGGCCCTGAAGCTTTCTTT. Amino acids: CACTSRDRGPEAFF.

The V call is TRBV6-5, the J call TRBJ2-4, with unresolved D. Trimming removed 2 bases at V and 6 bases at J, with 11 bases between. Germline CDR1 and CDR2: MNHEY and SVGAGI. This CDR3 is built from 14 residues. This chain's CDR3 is CASSYTVDGNIQYF. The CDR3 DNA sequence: TGTGCCAGCAGTTACACCGTAGATGGAAACATTCAGTACTTC.

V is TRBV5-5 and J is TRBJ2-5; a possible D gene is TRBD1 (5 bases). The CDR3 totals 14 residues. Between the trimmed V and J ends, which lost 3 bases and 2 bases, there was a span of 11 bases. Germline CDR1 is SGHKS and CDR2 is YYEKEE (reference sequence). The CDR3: CASSSGDRQETQYF. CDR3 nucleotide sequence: TGTGCCAGCAGCTCTGGTGACAGACAAGAGACCCAGTACTTC.

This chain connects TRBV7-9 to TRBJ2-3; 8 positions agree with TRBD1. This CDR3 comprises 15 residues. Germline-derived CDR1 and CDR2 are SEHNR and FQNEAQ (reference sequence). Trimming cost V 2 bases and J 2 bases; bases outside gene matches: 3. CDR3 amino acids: CASSLRTGITDTQYF. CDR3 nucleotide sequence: TGTGCCAGCAGCTTAAGGACAGGGATCACAGATACGCAGTATTTT.

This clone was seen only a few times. The CDR3 nucleotides read TGTGCCAGCAGCTTTTGGCGGAATGAGCAGTTCTTC. It codes for CASSFWRNEQFF. The V call is TRBV5-4, the J call TRBJ2-1; D call uncertain. The CDR3 loop spans 12 amino acids. Germline CDR1 is SGHNT and CDR2 is YYREEE (reference sequence). V shed 2 bases and J shed 7 bases, with 7 bases lying between them.

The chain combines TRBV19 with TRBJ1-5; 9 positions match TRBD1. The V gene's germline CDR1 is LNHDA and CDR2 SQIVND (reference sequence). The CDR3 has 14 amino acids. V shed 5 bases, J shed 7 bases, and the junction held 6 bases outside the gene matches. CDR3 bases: TGTGCCAGTAGTCCGACAGGGGGAGGGCAGCCCCAGCATTTT. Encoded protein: CASSPTGGGQPQHF. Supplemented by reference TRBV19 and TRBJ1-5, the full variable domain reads DGGITQSPKYLFRKEGQNVTLSCEQNLNHDAMYWYRQDPGQGLRLIYYSQIVNDFQKGDIAEGYSVSREKKESFPLTVTSAQKNPTAFYLCASSPTGGGQPQHFGDGTRLSIL.

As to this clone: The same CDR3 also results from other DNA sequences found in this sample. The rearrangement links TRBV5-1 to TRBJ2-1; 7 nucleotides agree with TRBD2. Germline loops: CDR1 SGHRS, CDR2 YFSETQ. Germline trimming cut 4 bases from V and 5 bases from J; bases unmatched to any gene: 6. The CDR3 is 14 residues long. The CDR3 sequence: CASSPLAGDNEQFF. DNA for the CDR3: TGCGCCAGCAGCCCTCTGGCGGGAGACAATGAGCAGTTCTTC. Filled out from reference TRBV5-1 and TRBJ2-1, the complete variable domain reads KAGVTQTPRYLIKTRGQQVTLSCSPISGHRSVSWYQQTPGQGLQFLFEYFSETQRNKGNFPGRFSGRQFSNSRSEMNVSTLELGDSALYLCASSPLAGDNEQFFGPGTRLTVL.

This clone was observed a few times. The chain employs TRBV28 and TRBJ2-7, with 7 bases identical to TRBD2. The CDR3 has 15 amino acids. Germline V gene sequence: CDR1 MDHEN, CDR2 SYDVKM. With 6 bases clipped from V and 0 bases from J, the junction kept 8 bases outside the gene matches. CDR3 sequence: CASRQGLYSSYEQYF. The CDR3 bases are TGTGCCAGCAGGCAGGGACTATATTCCTCCTACGAGCAGTACTTC.

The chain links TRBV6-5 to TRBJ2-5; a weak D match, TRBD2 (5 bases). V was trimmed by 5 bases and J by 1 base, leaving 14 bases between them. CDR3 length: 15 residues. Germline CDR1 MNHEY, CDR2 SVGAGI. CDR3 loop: CASSILGSGQETQYF. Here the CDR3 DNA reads TGTGCCAGCAGTATCCTAGGGAGCGGCCAAGAGACCCAGTACTTC.